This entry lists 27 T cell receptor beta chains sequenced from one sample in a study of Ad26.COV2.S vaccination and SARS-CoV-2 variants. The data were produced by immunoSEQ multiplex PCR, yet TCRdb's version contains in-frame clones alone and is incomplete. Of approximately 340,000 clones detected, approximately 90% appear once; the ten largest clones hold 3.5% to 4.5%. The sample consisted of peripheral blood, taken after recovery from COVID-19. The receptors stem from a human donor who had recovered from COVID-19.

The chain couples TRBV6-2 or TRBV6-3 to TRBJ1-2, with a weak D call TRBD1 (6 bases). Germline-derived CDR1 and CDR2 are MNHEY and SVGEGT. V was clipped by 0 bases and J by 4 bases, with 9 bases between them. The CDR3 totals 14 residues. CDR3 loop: CASSYSGQLYGYTF. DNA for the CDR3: TGTGCCAGCAGTTACTCTGGACAGCTCTATGGCTACACCTTC.

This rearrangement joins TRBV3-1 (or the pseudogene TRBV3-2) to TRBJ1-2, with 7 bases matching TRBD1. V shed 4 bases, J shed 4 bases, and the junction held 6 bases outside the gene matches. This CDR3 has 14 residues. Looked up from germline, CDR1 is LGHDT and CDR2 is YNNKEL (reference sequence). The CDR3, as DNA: TGTGCCAGCAGCCCGGGGGACAGCTTCTATGGCTACACCTTC. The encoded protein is CASSPGDSFYGYTF.

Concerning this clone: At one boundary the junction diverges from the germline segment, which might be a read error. The CDR3 DNA is TGCAGCGTGGAAGACAGGGGGTCTGAAAAACTGTTTTTT. Amino acids: CSVEDRGSEKLFF. The chain recombines TRBV29-1 with TRBJ1-4; 9 positions agree with TRBD1. This CDR3 region has 13 residues. The germline CDR1 and CDR2 sequences are SQVTM and ANQGSEA.

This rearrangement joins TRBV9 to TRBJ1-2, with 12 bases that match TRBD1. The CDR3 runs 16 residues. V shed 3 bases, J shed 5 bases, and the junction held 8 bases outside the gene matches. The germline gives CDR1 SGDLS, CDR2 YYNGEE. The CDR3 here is CASSGTGDRGRYGYTF. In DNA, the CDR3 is TGTGCCAGCAGCGGAACCGGGGACAGGGGGCGGTATGGCTACACCTTC. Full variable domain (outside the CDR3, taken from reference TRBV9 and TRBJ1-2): DSGVTQTPKHLITATGQRVTLRCSPRSGDLSVYWYQQSLDQGLQFLIQYYNGEERAKGNILERFSAQQFPDLHSELNLSSLELGDSALYFCASSGTGDRGRYGYTFGSGTRLTVV.

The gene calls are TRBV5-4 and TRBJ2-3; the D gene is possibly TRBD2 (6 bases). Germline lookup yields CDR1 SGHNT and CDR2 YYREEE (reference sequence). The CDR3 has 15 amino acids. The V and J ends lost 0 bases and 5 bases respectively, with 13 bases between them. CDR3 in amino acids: CASSLAGSGVDTQYF. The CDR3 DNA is TGTGCCAGCAGCTTGGCCGGGTCGGGGGTAGATACGCAGTATTTT.

As DNA, the CDR3 is TGCGCCAGCAGCTCCGCCCCTCTAAGCGTCCAAGAGACCCAGTACTTC. It translates to CASSSAPLSVQETQYF. The gene calls are TRBV5-1 and TRBJ2-5; D gene uncertain. Looked up from germline, CDR1 is SGHRS and CDR2 is YFSETQ. V shed 3 bases and J shed 1 base, with 16 bases lying between them. The CDR3 length is 16 residues.

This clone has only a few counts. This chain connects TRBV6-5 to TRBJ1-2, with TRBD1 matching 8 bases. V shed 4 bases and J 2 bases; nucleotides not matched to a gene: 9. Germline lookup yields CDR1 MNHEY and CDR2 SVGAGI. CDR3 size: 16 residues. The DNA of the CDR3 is TGTGCCAGCAGTTCGGTACAGGGGGATTGGAACTATGGCTACACCTTC. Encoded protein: CASSSVQGDWNYGYTF.

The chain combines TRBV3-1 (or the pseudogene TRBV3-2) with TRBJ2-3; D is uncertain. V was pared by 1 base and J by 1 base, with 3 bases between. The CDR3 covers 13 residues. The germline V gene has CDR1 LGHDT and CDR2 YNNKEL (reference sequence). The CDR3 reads CASSQGGTDTQYF. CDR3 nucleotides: TGTGCCAGCAGCCAAGGGGGCACAGATACGCAGTATTTT.

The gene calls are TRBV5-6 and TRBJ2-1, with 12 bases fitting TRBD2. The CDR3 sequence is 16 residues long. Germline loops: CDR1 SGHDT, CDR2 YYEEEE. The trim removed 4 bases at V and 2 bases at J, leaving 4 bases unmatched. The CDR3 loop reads CASSPTSGGPYNEQFF. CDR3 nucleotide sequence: TGTGCCAGCAGCCCGACTAGCGGGGGACCCTACAATGAGCAGTTCTTC.

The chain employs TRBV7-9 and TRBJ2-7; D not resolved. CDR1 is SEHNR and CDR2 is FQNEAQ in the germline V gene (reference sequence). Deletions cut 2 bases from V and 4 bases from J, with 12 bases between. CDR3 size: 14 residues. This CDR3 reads CASSLTQGPYEQYF. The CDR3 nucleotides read TGTGCCAGCAGCTTAACCCAAGGGCCTTACGAGCAGTACTTC.

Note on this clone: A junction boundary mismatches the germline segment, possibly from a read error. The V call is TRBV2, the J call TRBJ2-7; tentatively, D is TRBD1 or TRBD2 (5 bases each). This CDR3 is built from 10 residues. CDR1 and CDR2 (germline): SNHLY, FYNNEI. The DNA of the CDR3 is TGTGCCAGCAGCGCCCCGGGGCCCAGTTTC. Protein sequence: CASSAPGPSF.

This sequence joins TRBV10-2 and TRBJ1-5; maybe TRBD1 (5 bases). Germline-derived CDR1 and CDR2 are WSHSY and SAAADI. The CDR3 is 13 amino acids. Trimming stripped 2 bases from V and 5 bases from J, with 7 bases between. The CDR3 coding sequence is TGCGCCAGCAGTGAGAGGGGTCATCAGCCCCAGCATTTT. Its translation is CASSERGHQPQHF.

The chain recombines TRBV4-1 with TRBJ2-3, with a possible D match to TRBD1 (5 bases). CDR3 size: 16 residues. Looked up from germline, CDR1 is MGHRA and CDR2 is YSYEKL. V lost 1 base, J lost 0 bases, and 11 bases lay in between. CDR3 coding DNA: TGCGCCAGCAGCCAAGTGGGGCGGAAAAGCACAGATACGCAGTATTTT. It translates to CASSQVGRKSTDTQYF.

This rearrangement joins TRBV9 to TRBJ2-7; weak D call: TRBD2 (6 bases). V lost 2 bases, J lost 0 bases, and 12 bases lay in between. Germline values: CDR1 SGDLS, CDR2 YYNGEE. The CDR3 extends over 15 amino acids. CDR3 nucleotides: TGTGCCAGCAGCGTCGGCGGGGCTCGCTCCTACGAGCAGTACTTC. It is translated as CASSVGGARSYEQYF.

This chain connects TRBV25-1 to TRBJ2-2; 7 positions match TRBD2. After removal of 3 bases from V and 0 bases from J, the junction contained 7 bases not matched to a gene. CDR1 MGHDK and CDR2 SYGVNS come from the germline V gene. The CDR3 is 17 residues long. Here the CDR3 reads CASSDPRRGANTGELFF. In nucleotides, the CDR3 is TGTGCCAGCAGTGACCCTAGACGGGGGGCGAACACCGGGGAGCTGTTTTTT.

The CDR3 protein is CASSLEGAFEQFF. The CDR3 DNA reads TGCGCCAGCAGCTTGGAGGGGGCCTTTGAGCAGTTCTTC. The V and J genes are TRBV5-1 and TRBJ2-1; 7 positions match TRBD1. V lost 0 bases, J lost 9 bases, and 3 bases stayed unmatched. The CDR3 is 13 residues long. Germline loops: CDR1 SGHRS, CDR2 YFSETQ.

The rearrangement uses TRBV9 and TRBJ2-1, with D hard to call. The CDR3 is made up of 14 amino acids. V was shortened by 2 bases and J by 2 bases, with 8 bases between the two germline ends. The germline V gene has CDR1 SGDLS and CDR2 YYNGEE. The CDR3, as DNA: TGTGCCAGCAGCGTTCTAGACACCTACAATGAGCAGTTCTTC. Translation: CASSVLDTYNEQFF.

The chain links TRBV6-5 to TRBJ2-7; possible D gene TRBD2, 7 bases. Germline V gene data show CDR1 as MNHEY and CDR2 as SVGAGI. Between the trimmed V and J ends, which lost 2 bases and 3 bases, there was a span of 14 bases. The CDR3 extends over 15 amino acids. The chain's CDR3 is CASSYGGGFGYEQYF. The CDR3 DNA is TGTGCCAGCAGTTACGGGGGGGGCTTCGGCTACGAGCAGTACTTC.

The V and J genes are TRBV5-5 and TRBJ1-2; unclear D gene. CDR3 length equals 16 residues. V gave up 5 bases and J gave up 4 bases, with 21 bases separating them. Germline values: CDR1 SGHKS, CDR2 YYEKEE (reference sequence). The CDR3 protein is CASRIDGSLLSYGYTF. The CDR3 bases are TGTGCCAGCAGGATCGACGGCAGTTTATTATCCTATGGCTACACCTTC.

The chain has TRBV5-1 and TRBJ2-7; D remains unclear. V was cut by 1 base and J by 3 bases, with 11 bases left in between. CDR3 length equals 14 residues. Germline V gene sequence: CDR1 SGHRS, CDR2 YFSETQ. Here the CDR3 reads CASSLSIPVYEQYF. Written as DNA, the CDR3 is TGCGCCAGCAGCTTGTCGATCCCTGTCTACGAGCAGTACTTC.

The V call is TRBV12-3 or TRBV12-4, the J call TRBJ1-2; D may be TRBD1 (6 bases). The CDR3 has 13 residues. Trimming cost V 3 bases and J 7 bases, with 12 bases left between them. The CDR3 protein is CASSFSGEGGYTF. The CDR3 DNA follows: TGTGCCAGCAGTTTCTCAGGGGAAGGTGGCTACACCTTC.

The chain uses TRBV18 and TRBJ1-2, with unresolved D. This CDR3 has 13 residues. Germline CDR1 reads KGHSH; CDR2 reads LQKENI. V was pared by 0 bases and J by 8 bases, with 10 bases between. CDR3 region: CASSPPRRAGYTF. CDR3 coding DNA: TGTGCCAGCTCACCACCGAGGAGGGCCGGCTACACCTTC.

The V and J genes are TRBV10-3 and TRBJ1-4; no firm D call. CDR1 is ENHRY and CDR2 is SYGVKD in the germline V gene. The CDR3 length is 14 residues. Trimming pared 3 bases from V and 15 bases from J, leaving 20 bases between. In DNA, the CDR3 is TGTGCCATCAGTGAAAGGCCCACCGACCGGGATTTGTTTTTT. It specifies CAISERPTDRDLFF.

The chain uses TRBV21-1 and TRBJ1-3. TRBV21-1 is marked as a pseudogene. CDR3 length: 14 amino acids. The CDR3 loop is CASTFGDRRNTIYF. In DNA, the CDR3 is TGTGCCAGCACCTTCGGGGATAGAAGAAACACCATATATTTT.

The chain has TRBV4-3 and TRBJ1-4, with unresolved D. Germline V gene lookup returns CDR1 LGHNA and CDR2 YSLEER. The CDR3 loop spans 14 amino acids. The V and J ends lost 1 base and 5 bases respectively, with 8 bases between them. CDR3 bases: TGCGCCAGCAGCCAAGGGGGAGGGAATGAAAAACTGTTTTTT. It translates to CASSQGGGNEKLFF.

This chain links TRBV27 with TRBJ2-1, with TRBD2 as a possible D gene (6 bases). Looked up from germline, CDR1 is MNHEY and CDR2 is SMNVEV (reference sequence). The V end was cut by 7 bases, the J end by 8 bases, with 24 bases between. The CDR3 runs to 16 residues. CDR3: CASTSGLPPGPHEQFF. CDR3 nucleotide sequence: TGTGCCAGCACCTCGGGACTCCCCCCTGGCCCTCATGAGCAGTTCTTC.

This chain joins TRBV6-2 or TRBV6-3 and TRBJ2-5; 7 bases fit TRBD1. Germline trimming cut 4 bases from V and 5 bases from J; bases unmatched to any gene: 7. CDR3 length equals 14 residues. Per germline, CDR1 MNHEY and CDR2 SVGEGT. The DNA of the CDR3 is TGTGCCAGCAGTTTAAGACAGGGTGTGGAGACCCAGTACTTC. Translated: CASSLRQGVETQYF.